This entry lists 20 T cell receptor beta chains sequenced from one sample in a study of a mutant IDH1 vaccine in newly diagnosed glioma (dated by TCRdb to the early 2020s). The meaning of the sample's time point label: baseline, week 1 (first vaccination visit). The sample's treatment or condition label, in plain terms: pre-vaccination baseline after standard-of-care therapy. Library method: the immunoSEQ multiplex PCR assay. The clones in this table, taken by TCRdb from immuneACCESS, are in-frame only. Not every clone is retained; where verified, under half of the shortfall comes from an unresolved V gene, and the cause of the rest is unknown. Recorded for this sample are tens of thousands of clones; 65% to 90% of them occurred a single time. The ten largest clones represent about 3% of the sample. This specimen was PBMCs, taken from a glioma patient treated with radiotherapy, temozolomide or both. Every receptor here comes from a man younger than 45 with glioma.

V usage is TRBV2 and J usage is TRBJ2-5; weak D call: TRBD1 (5 bases). The end of the DNA aligns better with TRBJ2-7, so the J call may be wrong. The CDR3 totals 15 residues. CDR1 is SNHLY, CDR2 FYNNEI, per germline. Here the CDR3 reads CASSEQGTGSYEQYF. DNA for the CDR3: TGTGCCAGCAGTGAACAGGGTACCGGCTCCTACGAGCAGTACTTC.

This chain links TRBV27 with TRBJ2-2; no reliable D call. The CDR3 extends over 13 amino acids. The germline CDR1 and CDR2 sequences are MNHEY and SMNVEV (reference sequence). The germline V and J ends were trimmed by 11 bases and 6 bases, with 16 bases remaining between them. This chain's CDR3 is CAAAVSVPGELFF. The DNA for the CDR3 is TGTGCCGCAGCAGTTTCGGTACCCGGGGAGCTGTTTTTT.

V usage is TRBV5-1 and J usage is TRBJ2-1; D call uncertain. The CDR3 is 11 residues long. Germline V lookup: CDR1 SGHRS, CDR2 YFSETQ. V was pared by 2 bases and J by 8 bases, with 5 bases between. CDR3 region: CASSLWDEQFF. The CDR3 nucleotides are TGCGCCAGCAGCTTATGGGATGAGCAGTTCTTC.

Written as DNA, the CDR3 is TGTGCCAGTAGTGAAGGGGAGAATGAAAAACTGTTTTTT. It codes for CASSEGENEKLFF. This sequence joins TRBV19 and TRBJ1-4; D perhaps matches TRBD1 (5 bases). The length of the CDR3 is 13 residues. Looked up from germline, CDR1 is LNHDA and CDR2 is SQIVND (reference sequence). V lost 5 bases to trimming and J lost 5 bases, with 9 bases between them.

V is TRBV7-9 and J is TRBJ2-2, with unresolved D. Germline CDR1 reads SEHNR; CDR2 reads FQNEAQ (reference sequence). V was clipped by 7 bases and J by 6 bases, with 9 bases between them. The CDR3 consists of 12 residues. CDR3 residues: CASNHFSGELFF. The CDR3 DNA is TGTGCCAGCAACCACTTTTCCGGGGAGCTGTTTTTT.

The chain joins TRBV9 to TRBJ2-1, with a tentative D call TRBD2 (5 bases). CDR1 and CDR2 (germline): SGDLS, YYNGEE. This CDR3 contains 15 residues. The V and J ends lost 2 bases and 0 bases respectively, with 9 bases between them. CDR3 nucleotides: TGTGCCAGCAGCGTTTACGGGGACTCCTACAATGAGCAGTTCTTC. Translating gives CASSVYGDSYNEQFF.

The chain joins TRBV2 to TRBJ1-1, with D perhaps matching TRBD1 (5 bases). V was clipped by 2 bases and J by 8 bases, with 15 bases between them. The CDR3 runs 14 residues. Germline CDR1 and CDR2: SNHLY and FYNNEI. The CDR3 region has the DNA TGTGCCAGCAGTGAATTGAGCAGGGTAAACGAAGCTTTCTTT. Amino acid sequence: CASSELSRVNEAFF.

In its sample, this clone was seen a few times. It is unclear where the CDR3 begins or ends on the DNA, so no DNA is shown, and the CDR3 is as TCRdb lists it. The CDR3 protein is CSVGGGTF. V is TRBV29-1 and J is TRBJ1-2. The CDR3 contains 8 residues when both ends are counted. Germline CDR1 and CDR2: SQVTM and ANQGSEA.

The rearrangement uses TRBV28 and TRBJ1-4; 7 bases align to TRBD1. After removal of 5 bases from V and 6 bases from J, the junction contained 9 bases not matched to a gene. CDR1 is MDHEN and CDR2 is SYDVKM in the germline V gene. CDR3 length equals 15 residues. CDR3 residues: CASSPWDSSDEKLFF. DNA for the CDR3: TGTGCCAGCAGTCCCTGGGACAGTTCAGATGAAAAACTGTTTTTT.

The CDR3 is CASSFNRGLSGANVLTF. CDR3 nucleotides: TGTGCCAGCAGCTTCAACAGGGGGCTTTCTGGGGCCAACGTCCTGACTTTC. The chain couples TRBV13 to TRBJ2-6, with 9 bases identical to TRBD1. Germline-derived CDR1 and CDR2 are PRHDT and FYEKMQ (reference sequence). There are 17 residues in the CDR3. After removal of 3 bases from V and 1 base from J, the junction contained 4 bases not matched to a gene. Filled out from reference TRBV13 and TRBJ2-6, the complete variable domain reads AAGVIQSPRHLIKEKRETATLKCYPIPRHDTVYWYQQGPGQDPQFLISFYEKMQSDKGSIPDRFSAQQFSDYHSELNMSSLELGDSALYFCASSFNRGLSGANVLTFGAGSRLTVL.

V usage is TRBV10-2 and J usage is TRBJ2-1; D perhaps matches TRBD1 (6 bases). The germline V and J ends were trimmed by 5 bases and 0 bases, with 14 bases remaining between them. This CDR3 is 16 amino acids long. Germline CDR1 WSHSY, CDR2 SAAADI. The CDR3 DNA follows: TGCGCCAGCAGTCCACGACAGGAGAGCTCCTACAATGAGCAGTTCTTC. The encoded protein is CASSPRQESSYNEQFF.

This clone has a handful of counts. The chain joins TRBV4-1 to TRBJ1-4; 12 bases match TRBD1. The CDR3 length is 15 residues. With 4 bases clipped from V and 8 bases from J, the junction kept 5 bases outside the gene matches. The germline V gene has CDR1 MGHRA and CDR2 YSYEKL. CDR3 bases: TGCGCCAGCAGCCTGGGACAGGGGGCAGGGGAAAAACTGTTTTTT. Its protein is CASSLGQGAGEKLFF.

The chain couples TRBV4-1 to TRBJ2-7, with D hard to call. The CDR3 has 13 residues. Trimming stripped 5 bases from V and 2 bases from J, with 10 bases between. Germline-derived CDR1 and CDR2 are MGHRA and YSYEKL. CDR3 DNA sequence: TGCGCCAGCAGCGGGGATGACGCCTACGAGCAGTACTTC. Translating gives CASSGDDAYEQYF.

V usage is TRBV5-1 and J usage is TRBJ1-2; TRBD1 might be the D (5 bases). Trimming shortened V by 3 bases and J by 4 bases, and 16 bases separated the two germline ends. The CDR3 contains 15 residues. The germline gives CDR1 SGHRS, CDR2 YFSETQ. CDR3 in amino acids: CASSSATGGFYGYTF. CDR3 sequence (DNA): TGCGCCAGCAGCTCGGCGACGGGGGGATTCTATGGCTACACCTTC.

V usage is TRBV6-6 and J usage is TRBJ1-3; possibly TRBD1 for D (6 bases). Germline V gene lookup returns CDR1 MNHNY and CDR2 SVGAGI (reference sequence). V lost 4 bases and J 3 bases, leaving 16 bases between the germline ends. CDR3 length: 16 amino acids. The CDR3 is CASSFIGQSLGNTIYF. CDR3 coding DNA: TGTGCCAGCAGTTTCATCGGACAGTCACTTGGAAACACCATATATTTT.

This chain joins TRBV11-2 and TRBJ2-7; 7 positions match TRBD1. This CDR3 region has 17 residues. Germline-derived CDR1 and CDR2 are SGHAT and FQNNGV. V shed 8 bases and J 0 bases; nucleotides not matched to a gene: 16. The CDR3 coding sequence is TGTGCCAGCCTTACATCTGGGGTACAGGGGAACTCCTACGAGCAGTACTTC. This translates into CASLTSGVQGNSYEQYF.

The rearrangement joins TRBV18 to TRBJ2-2; no definite D call. Germline CDR1 reads KGHSH; CDR2 reads LQKENI. V was clipped by 3 bases and J by 6 bases, with 8 bases between them. The CDR3 has 13 amino acids. The CDR3 loop reads CASSPDAAGELFF. CDR3 coding DNA: TGTGCCAGCTCACCCGATGCGGCCGGGGAGCTGTTTTTT.

The gene calls are TRBV30 and TRBJ2-7; tentatively, D is TRBD1 (6 bases). The CDR3 length is 15 residues. The germline gives CDR1 GTSNPN, CDR2 SVGIG (reference sequence). The germline V and J ends were trimmed by 1 base and 0 bases, with 13 bases remaining between them. For the CDR3, the DNA is TGTGCCTGGAGTGCCAACAGGGCGAGCTCCTACGAGCAGTACTTC. It is translated as CAWSANRASSYEQYF.

V and J are TRBV6-5 and TRBJ2-3; D may correspond to TRBD1 or TRBD2 (5 bases each). V lost 6 bases and J lost 2, with 9 bases in between. There are 13 residues in the CDR3. Germline V gene data show CDR1 as MNHEY and CDR2 as SVGAGI. The DNA of the CDR3 is TGTGCCAGCAGGGGACCTTTCACAGATACGCAGTATTTT. Amino acids: CASRGPFTDTQYF.

The chain links TRBV2 to TRBJ1-4; possibly TRBD1 for D (5 bases). The germline V and J ends were trimmed by 4 bases and 8 bases, with 14 bases remaining between them. CDR1 is SNHLY, CDR2 FYNNEI, per germline. CDR3 length equals 14 residues. CDR3 residues: CASSAAGRGEKLFF. The CDR3 nucleotides are TGTGCCAGCAGTGCCGCAGGGCGAGGGGAAAAACTGTTTTTT.